These 29 T cell receptor beta chains were all obtained from the same sample, sequenced in a study of T cells in Graves' hyperthyroidism and ophthalmopathy (dated by TCRdb to 2018 to 2020). The method behind the library was multiplex PCR. The sequencer was an Illumina HiSeq 2000. The TCR beta CDR3 regions were amplified from the RNA transcripts. The first round of RT-PCR for the TCR CDR3 was performed with the HTBI primer set and the Qiagen OneStep RT-PCR kit. Starting from the raw public reads, TCRdb applied fastp trimming at Q25, assembled clones with MiXCR and retained in-frame beta chains. For every CDR3 protein sequence, its rows merge into one entry that carries the most common genes and DNA. Recorded for this sample are around 200,000 distinct CDR3 sequences; about 16% of them occurred a single time. 35% to 50% of the sample rests with the top ten. Sequenced material: blood. These receptors were obtained from a man aged 40-50 years with Graves' hyperthyroidism.

This clonotype has ten or more counts. The chain recombines TRBV7-2 with TRBJ2-2; no definite D call. Per germline, CDR1 SGHTA and CDR2 FQGNSA. The V end lost 6 bases, the J end lost 4 bases, and 18 bases lay between the germline ends. The CDR3 length is 16 residues. The DNA for the CDR3 is TGTGCCAGCAGAGCTGCCGGCACGAGTTCCACCGGGGAGCTGTTTTTT. Amino acids: CASRAAGTSSTGELFF. Based on the CDR3 plus reference TRBV7-2 and TRBJ2-2, the full variable domain is GAGVSQSPSNKVTEKGKDVELRCDPISGHTALYWYRQSLGQGLEFLIYFQGNSAPDKSGLPSDRFSAERTGGSVSTLTIQRTQQEDSAVYLCASRAAGTSSTGELFFGEGSRLTVL.

This sequence joins TRBV6-1 and TRBJ2-1; TRBD2 aligns across 13 bases. The CDR3 runs to 20 residues. The V gene end was trimmed by 6 bases and the J gene end by 0 bases; junction bases not matched to a gene: 14. CDR1 MNHNS and CDR2 SASEGT come from the germline V gene. This chain's CDR3 is CASRGVSGLAGVSSYNEQFF. CDR3 coding DNA: TGTGCCAGCAGGGGGGTCTCAGGACTAGCGGGGGTCAGCTCCTACAATGAGCAGTTCTTC.

This clonotype showed up just a few times. A much larger clone differs from this one at a single base, so this may be a read error. The chain employs TRBV6-2 or TRBV6-3 and TRBJ1-2; 9 nucleotides align to TRBD1. The CDR3 sequence is 15 residues long. The V gene's germline CDR1 is MNHEY and CDR2 SVGEGT. Trimming at V came to 4 bases and at J to 5 bases, leaving 8 bases not matched to a gene. The CDR3 DNA follows: TGTGCCAGCAGTTGCCAGACAGGGGGGGTTTATGGCTACACCTTC. Translating gives CASSCQTGGVYGYTF.

To note about this clonotype: A much bigger clone sits one base away, suggesting this may be a read error. The J gene is TRBJ2-1, the V gene TRBV7-3; 9 positions match TRBD2. CDR1 and CDR2 from the germline V gene are SGHTA and FQGTGA. This CDR3 has 14 residues. The CDR3 DNA sequence: TGTGCCAGCAGCTTAGCGGGGGGGCCCAATGAGCGGTTCTTC. Protein sequence: CASSLAGGPNERFF.

This chain links TRBV6-1 with TRBJ1-4; the D gene is possibly TRBD1 (6 bases). Germline assignment: CDR1 MNHNS and CDR2 SASEGT. V lost 5 bases and J lost 4, with 20 bases in between. This CDR3 has 17 amino acids. In nucleotides, the CDR3 is TGTGCCAGCAGTCCTACGTCTGGGGGCCGGGATAATGAAAAACTGTTTTTT. Translating gives CASSPTSGGRDNEKLFF.

At least ten counts were recorded for this clonotype. A single base separates this from a much larger clone, so it may be a read error. The gene calls are TRBV20-1 and TRBJ2-5, with 8 bases fitting TRBD1. Germline loops: CDR1 DFQATT, CDR2 SNEGSKA (reference sequence). The CDR3 has 15 amino acids. The V and J ends lost 0 bases and 8 bases, in that order; junction bases with no gene match: 11. CDR3 nucleotides: TGCAGTGCTAGAGATGGGCAAGGACAGGGAGGCACCCAGTACTTC. This codes for CSARDGQGQGGTQYF.

This rearrangement joins TRBV30 to TRBJ2-2; 7 positions match TRBD1. CDR1 GTSNPN and CDR2 SVGIG come from the germline V gene (reference sequence). The CDR3 is 14 amino acids. J was trimmed by 1 base and V by 5 bases; bases with no gene match: 4. The CDR3 nucleotides read TGTGCCTGGGCTTGGACAGGGAACACCGGGGAGCTGTTTTTT. Amino acid sequence: CAWAWTGNTGELFF.

This clonotype was counted many times. The rearrangement joins TRBV6-1 to TRBJ1-2; perhaps TRBD1 as D (5 bases). Germline CDR1 is MNHNS and CDR2 is SASEGT. The CDR3 is 12 residues long. V was cut by 4 bases and J by 5 bases, with 8 bases left in between. As DNA, the CDR3 is TGTGCCAGCAGTGGACAGACTTATGGCTACACCTTC. Protein product: CASSGQTYGYTF.

This clonotype was found many times. This chain uses TRBV3-1 with TRBJ2-7; TRBD1 aligns across 11 bases. J was trimmed by 2 bases and V by 4 bases; bases with no gene match: 10. This CDR3 has 17 amino acids. Germline V gene data show CDR1 as LGHDT and CDR2 as YNNKEL (reference sequence). The CDR3 nucleotides are TGTGCCAGCAGCCCCACAAGGAAGGGACAGGGGGCCTACGAGCAGTACTTC. It codes for CASSPTRKGQGAYEQYF.

This clonotype was recorded at least ten times. This chain uses TRBV3-1 with TRBJ2-7; no clear D gene. Germline loops: CDR1 LGHDT, CDR2 YNNKEL (reference sequence). The CDR3 has 15 residues. V was clipped by 4 bases and J by 2 bases, with 15 bases between them. CDR3 region: CASSPRTPGTYEQYF. In DNA form, the CDR3 reads TGTGCCAGCAGCCCTAGGACCCCTGGGACCTACGAGCAGTACTTC.

The chain combines TRBV4-2 with TRBJ2-7; D perhaps matches TRBD2 (6 bases). Germline V gene data show CDR1 as LGHNA and CDR2 as YNFKEQ. The CDR3 runs 16 residues. Trimming shortened V by 4 bases and J by 3 bases, and 19 bases separated the two germline ends. The CDR3 loop reads CASSLQLGQGGYEQYF. As DNA, the CDR3 is TGTGCCAGCAGCCTCCAACTGGGGCAGGGAGGCTACGAGCAGTACTTC.

There are many counts of this clonotype. This chain links TRBV11-1 with TRBJ2-5; tentative D call: TRBD2 (7 bases). This CDR3 has 15 residues. Per germline, CDR1 SGHAT and CDR2 FQDESV (reference sequence). Trimming stripped 2 bases from V and 5 bases from J, with 15 bases between. CDR3 nucleotides: TGTGCCAGCAGCTTATTTCGGGGGGCGCATGAGACCCAGTACTTC. As protein: CASSLFRGAHETQYF.

This chain joins TRBV12-3 or TRBV12-4 and TRBJ2-3, with unresolved D. The CDR3 covers 13 residues. V lost 7 bases and J 4 bases, leaving 12 bases between the germline ends. The CDR3 protein is CASTLGSPDTQYF. For the CDR3, the DNA is TGTGCCAGCACTCTAGGATCCCCAGATACGCAGTATTTT.

Comment on this clonotype: Given a much more abundant clone one base away, this may be a read error. The chain carries TRBV6-2 or TRBV6-3 and TRBJ2-1; no definite D call. CDR3 length equals 10 residues. V dropped 5 bases and J dropped 7 bases, with 3 bases sitting between them. CDR1 is MNHEY, CDR2 SVGEGT, per germline. This CDR3 reads CASSQNEQFF. The CDR3, as DNA: TGTGCCAGCAGTCAAAATGAGCAGTTCTTC.

At least ten counts were recorded for this clonotype. The chain has TRBV4-3 and TRBJ2-5; D gene unclear. Trimming shortened V by 0 bases and J by 5 bases, and 10 bases separated the two germline ends. Germline V gene sequence: CDR1 LGHNA, CDR2 YSLEER. The CDR3 is 14 amino acids. CDR3 nucleotide sequence: TGCGCCAGCAGCCAAGATCAGGTCGGGGAGACCCAGTACTTC. Residues: CASSQDQVGETQYF.

This clonotype was seen more than once but under ten times. The chain links TRBV7-9 to TRBJ2-1; D unclear. V lost 5 bases, J lost 6 bases, and 8 bases lay in between. Per the germline V gene, CDR1 is SEHNR and CDR2 is FQNEAQ (reference sequence). There are 12 residues in the CDR3. CDR3 residues: CASSPVGNEQFF. The CDR3 bases are TGTGCCAGCAGCCCTGTTGGCAATGAGCAGTTCTTC.

This clonotype was counted only a few times. The V call is TRBV6-1, the J call TRBJ2-4; 8 positions match TRBD1. Germline CDR1 reads MNHNS; CDR2 reads SASEGT. The CDR3 extends over 15 amino acids. V trimming: 5 bases; J trimming: 6 bases; junction bases outside the gene matches: 9. CDR3 DNA: TGTGCCAGCAGTTCCCGGACAGGGACTCTAAACATTCAGTACTTC. Translation: CASSSRTGTLNIQYF.

The chain uses TRBV6-1 and TRBJ1-3; D is ambiguous. Germline CDR1 MNHNS, CDR2 SASEGT. V lost 5 bases to trimming and J lost 0 bases, with 5 bases between them. The CDR3 is 13 residues long. The CDR3 region is CASSWNSGNTIYF. In DNA, the CDR3 is TGTGCCAGCAGTTGGAACTCTGGAAACACCATATATTTT.

J is TRBJ1-4 and V is TRBV27; D possibly corresponds to TRBD1 (5 bases). Trimming stripped 2 bases from V and 4 bases from J, with 8 bases between. CDR1 and CDR2 from the germline V gene are MNHEY and SMNVEV (reference sequence). This CDR3 has 14 amino acids. The CDR3 sequence is CASSLIGGNEKLFF. The DNA of the CDR3 is TGTGCCAGCAGTTTAATCGGGGGTAATGAAAAACTGTTTTTT.

Points on this clonotype: The junction differs from germline at one of its ends, possibly a read error. The chain has TRBV6-1 and TRBJ1-5; no reliable D call. Germline V gives CDR1 MNHNS, CDR2 SASEGT. CDR3 length equals 14 residues. This CDR3 reads CATSDLYRDQPQHF. The CDR3 DNA reads as TGTGCCACCAGTGATTTGTACAGAGATCAGCCTCAGCATTTT.

Turning to this clonotype: A read error may be the cause here, since a much bigger clone is one base away. This sequence joins TRBV19 and TRBJ2-1; TRBD2 is a possible D gene (6 bases). The CDR3 is 15 residues long. In germline, CDR1 is LNHDA, CDR2 SQIVND (reference sequence). The CDR3 loop reads CVSSRVSGSYNEQFF. DNA for the CDR3: TGTGTCAGTAGTAGGGTTAGCGGATCCTACAATGAGCAGTTCTTC.

This clonotype was recorded a few times. This chain links TRBV27 with TRBJ2-1; possibly TRBD2 for D (6 bases). Trimming shortened V by 2 bases and J by 4 bases, and 15 bases separated the two germline ends. Germline V gives CDR1 MNHEY, CDR2 SMNVEV (reference sequence). The CDR3 is made up of 16 amino acids. CDR3 bases: TGTGCCAGCAGTTTAAGGGTAATCCGGGAGTACAATGAGCAGTTCTTC. As protein: CASSLRVIREYNEQFF.

This clonotype was found a few times. This chain uses TRBV4-2 with TRBJ2-7; the D is unclear. V lost 0 bases and J lost 5, with 5 bases in between. CDR1 and CDR2 from the germline V gene are LGHNA and YNFKEQ. This CDR3 is built from 12 residues. The CDR3 is CASSQDEDEQYF. The CDR3 nucleotides are TGTGCCAGCAGCCAAGATGAGGACGAGCAGTACTTC.

In its sample, this clonotype was seen many times. The J gene is TRBJ2-1, the V gene TRBV20-1; 11 positions agree with TRBD2. Per germline, CDR1 DFQATT and CDR2 SNEGSKA (reference sequence). The trim removed 6 bases at V and 5 bases at J, leaving 9 bases unmatched. The CDR3 is 15 amino acids. CDR3 protein: CSAEGETSGDNEQFF. The CDR3 DNA is TGCAGTGCCGAGGGGGAGACTAGCGGGGACAATGAGCAGTTCTTC.

In its sample, this clonotype was seen many times. V is TRBV14 and J is TRBJ2-5; D is perhaps TRBD2 (5 bases). This CDR3 has 13 amino acids. V gave up 2 bases and J gave up 3 bases, with 7 bases separating them. Germline-derived CDR1 and CDR2 are SGHDN and FVKESK. The CDR3 here is CASSQRREETQYF. The CDR3 DNA follows: TGTGCCAGCAGCCAACGGCGGGAAGAGACCCAGTACTTC.

This clonotype was seen more than once but under ten times. The chain recombines TRBV19 with TRBJ2-7, with 11 bases fitting TRBD2. From germline, CDR1 is LNHDA and CDR2 SQIVND (reference sequence). The CDR3 sequence is 15 residues long. Trimming cost V 5 bases and J 1 base; bases outside gene matches: 4. CDR3 amino acids: CASSAGTSGSYEQYF. As DNA, the CDR3 is TGTGCCAGTAGTGCAGGGACTAGCGGTTCCTACGAGCAGTACTTC.

The chain links TRBV15 to TRBJ1-1; 7 nucleotides line up with TRBD1. The V and J ends lost 5 bases and 6 bases, in that order; junction bases with no gene match: 15. This CDR3 region has 16 residues. CDR1 and CDR2 from the germline V gene are LNHNV and YYDKDF (reference sequence). The CDR3 sequence is CATSLGQKISLPEAFF. CDR3 DNA sequence: TGTGCCACCAGCTTGGGACAGAAGATATCGCTCCCTGAAGCTTTCTTT.

This clonotype was detected ten times or more. The chain is built from TRBV5-1 and TRBJ2-7, with 9 bases fitting TRBD1. CDR1 and CDR2 (germline): SGHRS, YFSETQ. V trimming: 1 base; J trimming: 1 base; junction bases outside the gene matches: 9. The CDR3 length is 17 residues. This CDR3 reads CASSLRGDRAPSYEQYF. For the CDR3, the DNA is TGCGCCAGCAGCTTGAGGGGGGACAGGGCGCCGTCCTACGAGCAGTACTTC.

The J gene is TRBJ2-3, the V gene TRBV19; weak D call: TRBD2 (6 bases). This CDR3 comprises 13 residues. The germline gives CDR1 LNHDA, CDR2 SQIVND (reference sequence). Trimming removed 10 bases from V and 0 bases from J, with 11 bases in between. The CDR3 region has the DNA TGTGCCACCTCGGGACTGAGCACAGATACGCAGTATTTT. Translated, it gives CATSGLSTDTQYF.